The 28 T cell receptor beta chains given below trace back to one sample, sequenced in a study of PD-1 blockade in classical Hodgkin lymphoma. Method: immunoSEQ multiplex PCR; TCRdb's copy keeps in-frame clones and lacks some. The sample records 70,000 or so clones, about 93% being singletons. The time point denotes: newly diagnosed, previously untreated cHL patient sample. Sequenced: peripheral blood mononuclear cells (PBMCs). The receptors here all came from a human donor with classical Hodgkin lymphoma.

This sequence joins TRBV27 and TRBJ1-1, with a tentative D call TRBD1 (6 bases). The CDR3 extends over 15 amino acids. Germline V CDR1 and CDR2: MNHEY, SMNVEV (reference sequence). V was shortened by 0 bases and J by 3 bases, with 11 bases between the two germline ends. The DNA of the CDR3 is TGTGCCAGCAGTTTATCGCGGCAGGGGTACACTGAAGCTTTCTTT. This sequence encodes CASSLSRQGYTEAFF.

The chain combines TRBV6-6 with TRBJ2-7, with TRBD1 as a possible D gene (6 bases). There are 14 residues in the CDR3. Germline loops: CDR1 MNHNY, CDR2 SVGAGI (reference sequence). V lost 2 bases, J lost 2 bases, and 10 bases lay in between. The CDR3 DNA follows: TGTGCCAGCAGTTACCTCGGACAGCCCTACGAGCAGTACTTC. As protein: CASSYLGQPYEQYF.

The gene calls are TRBV5-1 and TRBJ2-3, with D uncertain. This CDR3 spans 15 amino acids. V dropped 1 base and J dropped 0 bases, with 9 bases sitting between them. Germline CDR1 and CDR2: SGHRS and YFSETQ. The CDR3 spells CASSLRSISTDTQYF. DNA of the CDR3: TGCGCCAGCAGCTTGCGTAGTATAAGCACAGATACGCAGTATTTT.

The chain couples TRBV5-1 to TRBJ2-5; 8 nucleotides align to TRBD1. CDR3 size: 14 residues. Germline values: CDR1 SGHRS, CDR2 YFSETQ. With 2 bases clipped from V and 4 bases from J, the junction kept 4 bases outside the gene matches. The CDR3 loop reads CASSLGQGRETQYF. The CDR3 bases are TGCGCCAGCAGCTTAGGACAGGGAAGAGAGACCCAGTACTTC.

This chain connects TRBV5-5 to TRBJ2-4; 10 bases match TRBD2. The CDR3 spans 16 residues. Trimming cost V 2 bases and J 2 bases; bases outside gene matches: 4. Germline V CDR1 and CDR2: SGHKS, YYEKEE (reference sequence). CDR3 sequence reads: CASSFASGRTKNIQYF. The CDR3 bases are TGTGCCAGCAGCTTCGCTAGCGGGAGAACCAAAAACATTCAGTACTTC.

The chain uses TRBV2 and TRBJ1-2; 9 bases fit TRBD1. CDR1 is SNHLY, CDR2 FYNNEI, per germline. The CDR3 runs 15 residues. Trimming cost V 6 bases and J 5 bases; bases outside gene matches: 10. The CDR3: CASSATGTGLYGYTF. CDR3 sequence (DNA): TGTGCCAGCAGCGCCACCGGGACAGGGTTATATGGCTACACCTTC.

This chain connects TRBV6-5 to TRBJ2-7, with D possibly TRBD2 on 5 matching bases. Germline loops: CDR1 MNHEY, CDR2 SVGAGI. V was clipped by 0 bases and J by 1 base, with 10 bases between them. This CDR3 contains 15 residues. The CDR3 protein is CASSYSHGGSYEQYF. The CDR3 nucleotides read TGTGCCAGCAGTTACTCGCACGGCGGGTCCTACGAGCAGTACTTC.

V and J are TRBV7-2 and TRBJ2-7; no clear D. The germline V and J ends were trimmed by 5 bases and 4 bases, with 12 bases remaining between them. Germline V lookup: CDR1 SGHTA, CDR2 FQGNSA. The CDR3 is 13 amino acids. CDR3 sequence (DNA): TGTGCCAGCAGCCTGAATAGCCAGTACGAGCAGTACTTC. Its translation is CASSLNSQYEQYF. The full variable domain, in which reference TRBV7-2 and TRBJ2-7 provide the parts outside the CDR3, is GAGVSQSPSNKVTEKGKDVELRCDPISGHTALYWYRQSLGQGLEFLIYFQGNSAPDKSGLPSDRFSAERTGGSVSTLTIQRTQQEDSAVYLCASSLNSQYEQYFGPGTRLTVT.

V gene TRBV21-1 combines with J gene TRBJ1-6; the table's D call of TRBD1 was not tested on the DNA. TRBV21-1 is tagged as a pseudogene. CDR3 size: 15 residues. The CDR3 DNA is TGTGCCAGCAGCCCCCCCGACCAGGTAAATTCACCCCTCCACTTT. It codes for CASSPPDQVNSPLHF.

The genes are TRBV6-1 and TRBJ1-2, with D possibly matching TRBD1 (5 bases). CDR1 and CDR2 from the germline V gene are MNHNS and SASEGT. V shed 5 bases and J shed 0 bases, with 10 bases lying between them. This CDR3 has 14 residues. CDR3 sequence: CASSTWTPNYGYTF. CDR3 nucleotides: TGTGCCAGCAGTACATGGACACCTAACTATGGCTACACCTTC.

The chain is built from TRBV7-9 and TRBJ1-1, with D perhaps TRBD1 (6 bases). Germline CDR1 reads SEHNR; CDR2 reads FQNEAQ (reference sequence). This CDR3 is 12 amino acids long. V lost 5 bases and J lost 9, with 13 bases in between. CDR3 sequence (DNA): TGTGCCAGCAGCCGGTCGGACAGCCAAGCTTTCTTT. This translates into CASSRSDSQAFF.

J is TRBJ1-6 and V is TRBV6-6; 8 bases align to TRBD1. Germline V gives CDR1 MNHNY, CDR2 SVGAGI (reference sequence). J gave up 6 bases and V 10 bases, and 2 bases lay outside the gene matches. The CDR3 spans 12 residues. The CDR3 nucleotides read TGTGCCATAGGACAGGGTAATTCACCCCTCCACTTT. This sequence encodes CAIGQGNSPLHF.

This clone occurred once. The V gene is TRBV5-1, the J gene TRBJ1-3; tentatively, D is TRBD1 (5 bases). The CDR3 sequence is 15 residues long. Germline V lookup: CDR1 SGHRS, CDR2 YFSETQ. V was clipped by 0 bases and J by 0 bases, with 7 bases between them. For the CDR3, the DNA is TGCGCCAGCAGCTTGGATGGGACCTCTGGAAACACCATATATTTT. Translating gives CASSLDGTSGNTIYF.

The J gene is TRBJ1-2, the V gene TRBV7-9; weak D call: TRBD1 (6 bases). V lost 2 bases and J lost 6, with 19 bases in between. This CDR3 has 16 amino acids. Germline CDR1 reads SEHNR; CDR2 reads FQNEAQ (reference sequence). The CDR3 nucleotides are TGTGCCAGCAGCTTACTCGACAGGAGGGAATATGATGGCTACACCTTC. Its translation: CASSLLDRREYDGYTF.

This clone was counted a few times. The J gene is TRBJ1-1, the V gene TRBV7-2, with D uncertain. This CDR3 is built from 13 residues. V was cut by 3 bases and J by 1 base, with 6 bases left in between. Germline CDR1 reads SGHTA; CDR2 reads FQGNSA. DNA for the CDR3: TGTGCCAGCAGCTTCCGGTGGAACACTGAAGCTTTCTTT. It specifies CASSFRWNTEAFF. Full variable domain (remainder filled in from reference TRBV7-2 and TRBJ1-1): GAGVSQSPSNKVTEKGKDVELRCDPISGHTALYWYRQSLGQGLEFLIYFQGNSAPDKSGLPSDRFSAERTGGSVSTLTIQRTQQEDSAVYLCASSFRWNTEAFFGQGTRLTVV.

The chain joins TRBV6-6 to TRBJ2-3; D tentatively fits TRBD1 or TRBD2 (5 bases each). This CDR3 has 15 residues. CDR1 is MNHNY, CDR2 SVGAGI, per germline (reference sequence). V was cut by 0 bases and J by 4 bases, with 11 bases left in between. CDR3: CASSYSNRGSDTQYF. In nucleotides, the CDR3 is TGTGCCAGCAGTTACTCGAACCGGGGCTCAGATACGCAGTATTTT.

The CDR3 sequence is CASSREILNTEAFF. The CDR3 DNA reads TGTGCCAGCAGTAGGGAGATACTGAACACTGAAGCTTTCTTT. V and J are TRBV7-2 and TRBJ1-1; no definite D call. CDR1 and CDR2 from the germline V gene are SGHTA and FQGNSA. V was cut by 6 bases and J by 0 bases, with 11 bases left in between. This CDR3 comprises 14 residues. The variable domain in full, with the rest retrieved from reference TRBV7-2 and TRBJ1-1, is GAGVSQSPSNKVTEKGKDVELRCDPISGHTALYWYRQSLGQGLEFLIYFQGNSAPDKSGLPSDRFSAERTGGSVSTLTIQRTQQEDSAVYLCASSREILNTEAFFGQGTRLTVV.

V usage is TRBV7-8 and J usage is TRBJ2-7; perhaps TRBD2 as D (6 bases). CDR3 size: 13 residues. V was clipped by 4 bases and J by 1 base, with 8 bases between them. CDR1 and CDR2 from the germline V gene are SGHVS and FQNEAQ. The CDR3 sequence is CASSSGGSYEQYF. The CDR3 DNA sequence: TGTGCCAGCAGCTCCGGGGGATCCTACGAGCAGTACTTC. The variable domain in full, with the rest retrieved from reference TRBV7-8 and TRBJ2-7, is GAGVSQSPRYKVAKRGQDVALRCDPISGHVSLFWYQQALGQGPEFLTYFQNEAQLDKSGLPSDRFFAERPEGSVSTLKIQRTQQEDSAVYLCASSSGGSYEQYFGPGTRLTVT.

V gene TRBV5-6 combines with J gene TRBJ1-5; tentative D call: TRBD1 (5 bases). Trimming shortened V by 4 bases and J by 1 base, and 15 bases separated the two germline ends. The CDR3 runs to 16 residues. The V gene's germline CDR1 is SGHDT and CDR2 YYEEEE. This CDR3 reads CASSVWGSLSNQPQHF. As DNA, the CDR3 is TGTGCCAGCAGCGTGTGGGGGTCACTGAGCAATCAGCCCCAGCATTTT. Drawing the rest from reference TRBV5-6 and TRBJ1-5, the complete variable domain is DAGVTQSPTHLIKTRGQQVTLRCSPKSGHDTVSWYQQALGQGPQFIFQYYEEEERQRGNFPDRFSGHQFPNYSSELNVNALLLGDSALYLCASSVWGSLSNQPQHFGDGTRLSIL.

V is TRBV7-9 and J is TRBJ1-5; perhaps TRBD1 as D (5 bases). Trimming took 1 base from V and 9 from J, leaving 7 bases between them. Per the germline V gene, CDR1 is SEHNR and CDR2 is FQNEAQ (reference sequence). This CDR3 region has 12 residues. CDR3 loop: CASSLEGTPQHF. DNA of the CDR3: TGTGCCAGCAGCTTAGAGGGGACGCCCCAGCATTTT.

This clone has just one count. The chain links TRBV19 to TRBJ2-5, with 11 positions matching TRBD2. Germline CDR1 and CDR2: LNHDA and SQIVND (reference sequence). V shed 5 bases and J 5 bases; nucleotides not matched to a gene: 10. The CDR3 runs 16 residues. CDR3 sequence reads: CASSAGSGRALETQYF. The DNA for the CDR3 is TGTGCCAGTAGTGCTGGTAGCGGGAGGGCCTTGGAGACCCAGTACTTC.

J is TRBJ2-7 and V is TRBV28; D not resolved. The CDR3 has 11 residues. V was cut by 6 bases and J by 6 bases, with 9 bases left in between. Germline loops: CDR1 MDHEN, CDR2 SYDVKM. This CDR3 reads CASRISGEQYF. The CDR3 DNA is TGTGCCAGCAGAATCAGTGGCGAGCAGTACTTC.

The chain has TRBV28 and TRBJ2-1; 10 bases align to TRBD2. The CDR3 extends over 14 amino acids. The germline V gene encodes CDR1 MDHEN and CDR2 SYDVKM. Trimming removed 8 bases from V and 5 bases from J; junction bases left unmatched: 6. DNA of the CDR3: TGTGCCAGCTACTCTAGCGGGGGAAACAATGAGCAGTTCTTC. It yields the protein CASYSSGGNNEQFF. Together with reference TRBV28 and TRBJ2-1, the CDR3 gives the full variable domain: DVKVTQSSRYLVKRTGEKVFLECVQDMDHENMFWYRQDPGLGLRLIYFSYDVKMKEKGDIPEGYSVSREKKERFSLILESASTNQTSMYLCASYSSGGNNEQFFGPGTRLTVL.

The CDR3 region is CASSEHRTDNQPQHF. As DNA, the CDR3 is TGTGCCAGCAGTGAACACAGAACAGACAATCAGCCCCAGCATTTT. The rearrangement uses TRBV2 and TRBJ1-5, with no clear D. Trimming took off 2 bases at V and 3 bases at J, with 11 bases between the two ends. Germline assignment: CDR1 SNHLY and CDR2 FYNNEI. The CDR3 sequence is 15 residues long.

The V call is TRBV2, the J call TRBJ1-1; D possibly corresponds to TRBD1 (5 bases). In germline, CDR1 is SNHLY, CDR2 FYNNEI. The CDR3 runs to 15 residues. V dropped 6 bases and J dropped 1 base, with 15 bases sitting between them. CDR3 nucleotide sequence: TGTGCCAGCAGAATGGAGGGAGGGACGAACACTGAAGCTTTCTTT. Encoded protein: CASRMEGGTNTEAFF.

The chain links TRBV12-5 to TRBJ1-1; unclear D gene. Trimming removed 0 bases from V and 2 bases from J, with 22 bases in between. Germline lookup yields CDR1 LGHNT and CDR2 FRNRAP. The CDR3 runs 19 residues. The chain's CDR3 is CASGLVRAAGWAGNTEAFF. CDR3 DNA: TGTGCTAGTGGTTTGGTACGGGCAGCGGGATGGGCGGGAAACACTGAAGCTTTCTTT. The whole variable domain, filled in from reference TRBV12-5 and TRBJ1-1, reads DARVTQTPRHKVTEMGQEVTMRCQPILGHNTVFWYRQTMMQGLELLAYFRNRAPLDDSGMPKDRFSAEMPDATLATLKIQPSEPRDSAVYFCASGLVRAAGWAGNTEAFFGQGTRLTVV.

The chain uses TRBV7-9 and TRBJ2-7, with D possibly TRBD2 on 6 matching bases. Between the trimmed V and J ends, which lost 4 bases and 3 bases, there was a span of 19 bases. From germline, CDR1 is SEHNR and CDR2 FQNEAQ (reference sequence). This CDR3 region has 16 residues. CDR3 sequence reads: CASSSQSGGIIYEQYF. The CDR3 bases are TGTGCCAGCAGCTCGCAGAGTGGGGGGATCATCTACGAGCAGTACTTC. Complete variable domain (other parts from reference TRBV7-9 and TRBJ2-7): DTGVSQNPRHKITKRGQNVTFRCDPISEHNRLYWYRQTLGQGPEFLTYFQNEAQLEKSRLLSDRFSAERPKGSFSTLEIQRTEQGDSAMYLCASSSQSGGIIYEQYFGPGTRLTVT.

This chain joins TRBV19 and TRBJ1-3; D remains ambiguous. The germline gives CDR1 LNHDA, CDR2 SQIVND (reference sequence). V lost 7 bases to trimming and J lost 8 bases, with 9 bases between them. CDR3 size: 11 residues. For the CDR3, the DNA is TGTGCCAGTATGGAGCGGGACACCATATATTTT. It encodes CASMERDTIYF.